What follows are 28 T cell receptor beta chains derived from one specimen sequenced in a study of spatial heterogeneity in lung cancer. TCRdb called the 5' RACE reads again in MiXCR, with one record for every CDR3 protein. The table has about 120,000 distinct CDR3 sequences, more than 10% seen once. Stated time point: blood at routine non-recurrence follow-up after resection. Whole RNA from tumor, nontumor lung or frozen PBMC was sequenced unsorted. Specimen: PBMCs, collected at follow-up. The receptors were sampled from a male donor with early-stage non-small cell lung cancer.

This clonotype was seen repeatedly, ten times or more. This rearrangement joins TRBV29-1 to TRBJ2-5; D is possibly TRBD2 (6 bases). The germline gives CDR1 SQVTM, CDR2 ANQGSEA. The CDR3 length is 13 residues. V shed 4 bases and J shed 5 bases, with 14 bases lying between them. The CDR3 sequence: CSVGAHRGETQYF. The CDR3 region has the DNA TGCAGCGTTGGCGCCCATCGGGGGGAGACCCAGTACTTC.

This clonotype was detected many times. V and J are TRBV18 and TRBJ2-7; either TRBD1 or TRBD2 may supply D (5 bases each). Germline V gene sequence: CDR1 KGHSH, CDR2 LQKENI. Trimming stripped 3 bases from V and 3 bases from J, with 15 bases between. The CDR3 totals 15 residues. The CDR3 loop is CASSPFGGDLYEQYF. In DNA, the CDR3 is TGTGCCAGCTCACCCTTTGGTGGGGACCTCTACGAGCAGTACTTC.

About this clonotype: The junction departs from the called germline gene at one end, perhaps through a read error. CDR3 nucleotide sequence: TGCGCCAGCAGCTTGGCCTCGGCCGACTCTGGAAACGCCATATATTTT. It is translated as CASSLASADSGNAIYF. The chain has TRBV5-1 and TRBJ1-3; D ambiguous. Germline V gene sequence: CDR1 SGHRS, CDR2 YFSETQ. This CDR3 has 16 residues.

This clonotype has just a few counts. The chain combines TRBV7-9 with TRBJ2-3; a weak D match, TRBD2 (6 bases). The V end lost 5 bases, the J end lost 5 bases, and 20 bases lay between the germline ends. The CDR3 has 16 residues. Germline V CDR1 and CDR2: SEHNR, FQNEAQ (reference sequence). The CDR3 DNA sequence: TGTGCCAGCAGCCCCCGCTCTAGCGTCACAATAGATACGCAGTATTTT. Translating it yields CASSPRSSVTIDTQYF.

The genes are TRBV20-1 and TRBJ2-7, with 12 bases matching TRBD1. Germline lookup yields CDR1 DFQATT and CDR2 SNEGSKA (reference sequence). V dropped 3 bases and J dropped 2; count of bases not matched to a gene: 14. The CDR3 has 18 amino acids. The CDR3 DNA sequence: TGCAGTGCTAGCCGGGACAGGGGGCGCCCAGGTACGACCTACGAGCAGTACTTC. This encodes CSASRDRGRPGTTYEQYF.

In nucleotides, the CDR3 is TGTGCCAGCTCACCAGACAGCCAGTCAAGTGAGCAGTACTTC. This encodes CASSPDSQSSEQYF. The chain employs TRBV18 and TRBJ2-7, with D maybe TRBD1 (5 bases). V was cut by 2 bases and J by 7 bases, with 15 bases left in between. In germline, CDR1 is KGHSH, CDR2 LQKENI. The CDR3 sequence is 14 residues long.

This clonotype came up many times. V and J are TRBV5-6 and TRBJ1-2; D gene uncertain. V was clipped by 0 bases and J by 4 bases, with 13 bases between them. From germline, CDR1 is SGHDT and CDR2 YYEEEE. The CDR3 consists of 15 residues. The CDR3 sequence is CASSLEGNEGYGYTF. In nucleotides, the CDR3 is TGTGCCAGCAGCTTGGAAGGGAATGAAGGCTATGGCTACACCTTC.

This clonotype was counted ten times or more. This sequence joins TRBV7-9 and TRBJ2-1, with a possible D match to TRBD1 (6 bases). The CDR3 has 15 residues. V was shortened by 5 bases and J by 3 bases, with 14 bases between the two germline ends. CDR1 is SEHNR, CDR2 FQNEAQ, per germline (reference sequence). CDR3 protein: CASSPQGQVYNEQFF. CDR3 DNA: TGTGCCAGCAGCCCACAGGGTCAAGTCTACAATGAGCAGTTCTTC.

This clonotype was detected many times. The rearrangement joins TRBV20-1 to TRBJ2-1, with 11 bases matching TRBD2. The germline CDR1 and CDR2 sequences are DFQATT and SNEGSKA (reference sequence). CDR3 size: 14 residues. V gave up 6 bases and J gave up 6 bases; unmatched junction bases: 7. CDR3 loop: CSAPFSGGGNEQFF. CDR3 DNA sequence: TGCAGTGCGCCGTTTAGCGGGGGGGGCAATGAGCAGTTCTTC.

The chain links TRBV7-8 to TRBJ2-4; D assignment may be TRBD1 or TRBD2 (7 bases each). Germline assignment: CDR1 SGHVS and CDR2 FQNEAQ. Deletions cut 4 bases from V and 2 bases from J, with 15 bases between. CDR3 length: 16 amino acids. The CDR3 DNA sequence: TGTGCCAGCAGCTCAGGGGGGGCGCCATCCAAAAACATTCAGTACTTC. Amino acid sequence: CASSSGGAPSKNIQYF.

This clonotype showed up just a few times. The gene calls are TRBV11-2 and TRBJ1-1, with no clear D. The germline V and J ends were trimmed by 5 bases and 5 bases, with 21 bases remaining between them. Germline CDR1 SGHAT, CDR2 FQNNGV. The CDR3 has 16 residues. In nucleotides, the CDR3 is TGTGCCAGCAGCCCCCCCGAGGGTCGAGCTAATACTGAAGCTTTCTTT. It codes for CASSPPEGRANTEAFF.

This clonotype was recorded at least ten times. This chain joins TRBV10-3 and TRBJ2-3; D not certain. CDR3 length equals 15 residues. The germline V gene encodes CDR1 ENHRY and CDR2 SYGVKD. Trimming removed 7 bases at V and 0 bases at J, with 14 bases between. CDR3 region: CAITGGEWSTDTQYF. The CDR3 DNA reads as TGTGCCATCACGGGTGGGGAATGGAGCACAGATACGCAGTATTTT.

This clonotype occurred a few times. The chain combines TRBV4-3 with TRBJ2-2, with D perhaps TRBD2 (6 bases). Germline V lookup: CDR1 LGHNA, CDR2 YSLEER. Trimming stripped 4 bases from V and 4 bases from J, with 25 bases between. CDR3 length: 19 residues. CDR3 residues: CASSRLLALSESGTGELFF. The DNA of the CDR3 is TGCGCCAGCAGCCGCCTACTAGCCCTCTCTGAGTCGGGCACCGGGGAGCTGTTTTTT.

The chain employs TRBV28 and TRBJ1-1; possible D gene TRBD1, 5 bases. The V end lost 8 bases, the J end lost 1 base, and 17 bases lay between the germline ends. This CDR3 has 15 residues. Germline V gene lookup returns CDR1 MDHEN and CDR2 SYDVKM. CDR3 in DNA: TGTGCCAGCGGAGCAGGGAACGTACGGAACACTGAAGCTTTCTTT. Protein sequence: CASGAGNVRNTEAFF.

With respect to this clonotype: At one boundary the junction diverges from the germline segment, which might be a read error. This rearrangement joins TRBV6-5 to TRBJ1-1; possibly TRBD1 for D (6 bases). Germline CDR1 is MNHEY and CDR2 is SVGAGI. This CDR3 is built from 16 residues. The CDR3 sequence is CVSSYFTIQGNTEAFF. The CDR3 bases are TGTGTCAGCAGTTACTTTACCATACAGGGGAACACTGAAGCTTTCTTT.

This clonotype was observed a handful of times. This chain links TRBV28 with TRBJ2-5, with a possible D match to TRBD1 (5 bases). V lost 3 bases to trimming and J lost 4 bases, with 12 bases between them. The length of the CDR3 is 14 residues. The germline V gene encodes CDR1 MDHEN and CDR2 SYDVKM. This CDR3 reads CASSFGRVGETQYF. The CDR3 DNA reads as TGTGCCAGCAGTTTCGGCAGGGTTGGAGAGACCCAGTACTTC.

The rearrangement uses TRBV25-1 and TRBJ1-2; 9 bases fit TRBD1. Trimming took 8 bases from V and 4 from J; bases not matched to a gene: 8. The V gene's germline CDR1 is MGHDK and CDR2 SYGVNS. CDR3 length equals 14 residues. The CDR3 region is CASQTDRGLYGYTF. The CDR3 DNA follows: TGTGCCAGCCAAACGGACAGGGGTCTCTATGGCTACACCTTC.

This clonotype was detected only a few times. The genes are TRBV24-1 and TRBJ2-2; D is possibly TRBD1 (5 bases). The CDR3 consists of 13 residues. Germline V lookup: CDR1 KGHDR, CDR2 SFDVKD. V was shortened by 6 bases and J by 2 bases, with 6 bases between the two germline ends. The CDR3 spells CATSRGNTGELFF. DNA of the CDR3: TGTGCCACCAGTAGGGGAAACACCGGGGAGCTGTTTTTT.

The chain couples TRBV28 to TRBJ2-5; 12 bases line up with TRBD2. V shed 5 bases and J 5 bases; nucleotides not matched to a gene: 3. CDR3 size: 14 residues. The germline V gene has CDR1 MDHEN and CDR2 SYDVKM. The CDR3 here is CASSPSGGDETQYF. The CDR3 DNA follows: TGTGCCAGCAGTCCTAGCGGGGGGGATGAGACCCAGTACTTC. Complete variable domain (other parts from reference TRBV28 and TRBJ2-5): DVKVTQSSRYLVKRTGEKVFLECVQDMDHENMFWYRQDPGLGLRLIYFSYDVKMKEKGDIPEGYSVSREKKERFSLILESASTNQTSMYLCASSPSGGDETQYFGPGTRLLVL.

In DNA, the CDR3 is TGTGCCAGCAGTTCCGGACGGAACAATGAGCAGTTCTTC. Its translation is CASSSGRNNEQFF. V and J are TRBV11-2 and TRBJ2-1, with no clear D. V gave up 6 bases and J gave up 5 bases, with 11 bases separating them. Germline V CDR1 and CDR2: SGHAT, FQNNGV. The CDR3 is 13 residues long.

The rearrangement joins TRBV20-1 to TRBJ1-6; 11 bases fit TRBD1. The V segment lost 2 bases and the J segment 2 bases; nucleotides outside the gene matches: 2. Germline V CDR1 and CDR2: DFQATT, SNEGSKA (reference sequence). The CDR3 spans 16 residues. The CDR3 region is CSARRTGGTYNSPLHF. The CDR3 nucleotides read TGCAGTGCTAGACGGACAGGGGGCACCTATAATTCACCCCTCCACTTT.

The chain recombines TRBV5-1 with TRBJ2-3; the match to TRBD2 covers 14 bases. V shed 1 base and J 1 base; nucleotides not matched to a gene: 5. This CDR3 is 18 amino acids long. CDR1 and CDR2 (germline): SGHRS, YFSETQ. In nucleotides, the CDR3 is TGCGCCAGCAGCTTGAGGGGACTAGCGGGGGCTGGCACAGATACGCAGTATTTT. Its translation is CASSLRGLAGAGTDTQYF.

This clonotype was counted ten times or more. CDR3 region: CASSLSAGTEQYF. CDR3 coding DNA: TGTGCCAGCAGTTTATCGGCAGGGACCGAGCAGTACTTC. The chain is built from TRBV27 and TRBJ2-7; D possibly matches TRBD1 or TRBD2 (5 bases each). V dropped 0 bases and J dropped 6 bases, with 9 bases sitting between them. The CDR3 is made up of 13 amino acids. Per the germline V gene, CDR1 is MNHEY and CDR2 is SMNVEV (reference sequence).

This chain uses TRBV12-3 or TRBV12-4 with TRBJ1-6; weak D call: TRBD1 (6 bases). V was cut by 7 bases and J by 0 bases, with 13 bases left in between. CDR3 length equals 16 residues. CDR3 coding DNA: TGTGCCAGCACCGGGGACAAGAGCTCCTATAATTCACCCCTCCACTTT. Protein: CASTGDKSSYNSPLHF.

This clonotype was recorded many times. This chain links TRBV12-5 with TRBJ2-5, with 8 bases fitting TRBD2. The V and J ends lost 1 base and 6 bases, in that order; junction bases with no gene match: 4. CDR3 length: 14 residues. Germline V gene sequence: CDR1 LGHNT, CDR2 FRNRAP. In DNA, the CDR3 is TGTGCTAGTGGTTTGGGGAGCGGGGGACAGACCCAGTACTTC. Translated: CASGLGSGGQTQYF.

This clonotype was seen many times. The rearrangement links TRBV12-3 or TRBV12-4 to TRBJ1-5; 7 nucleotides align to TRBD1. Germline trimming cut 5 bases from V and 7 bases from J; bases unmatched to any gene: 5. The CDR3 has 13 residues. The DNA of the CDR3 is TGTGCCAGCAGTCCGGACAGGCTCCAGCCCCAGCATTTT. Amino acid sequence: CASSPDRLQPQHF.

Ten or more counts support this clonotype. The V and J genes are TRBV10-3 and TRBJ2-7; D may be TRBD2 (6 bases). With 4 bases removed from V and 8 bases from J, the gap between germline ends came to 21 bases. The germline V gene has CDR1 ENHRY and CDR2 SYGVKD. The CDR3 loop spans 15 amino acids. The CDR3 spells CAISGRGSTTKKQYF. In nucleotides, the CDR3 is TGTGCCATCAGTGGACGGGGGTCGACCACCAAAAAGCAGTACTTC.

The chain recombines TRBV6-5 with TRBJ1-1; possibly TRBD1 for D (6 bases). Germline V gene lookup returns CDR1 MNHEY and CDR2 SVGAGI. V was trimmed by 4 bases and J by 3 bases, leaving 12 bases between them. CDR3 length: 14 residues. The CDR3 bases are TGTGCCAGCAGTTCCAGGGGAGAGGACACTGAAGCTTTCTTT. Its translation is CASSSRGEDTEAFF.